This TCR beta chain was found in a study of beta chain features in type 1 diabetes. Study-level points and caveats: VDJ junctions from type 1 diabetes patients carried fewer insertions and larger deletions. Any role of HLA type in TCRB rearrangement remained unresolved here. Patients with Type 1 diabetes showed moderately but significantly shorter TCRB CDR3s in all four CD4+ subsets.

Expressed TCRB transcripts were sequenced because the entire RNA isolate underwent reverse transcription. Sequenced by immunoSEQ multiplex PCR; TCRdb stores in-frame clones only, minus some. This sample has roughly 450,000 clones; more than 11% occur once, and the top ten carry around 0.035%. Details on this clone: Its antigen remains unidentified.

Per germline, CDR1 MNHEY and CDR2 SVGAGI. Trimming stripped 2 bases from V and 4 bases from J, with 12 bases between. This CDR3 region has 15 residues. The genes are TRBV6-5 and TRBJ2-4; either TRBD1 or TRBD2 may fit D (5 bases each). This TCR was sampled from a man in his thirties or forties in good health. Sample: naive CD4+ T cells from blood. The CDR3 DNA is TGTGCCAGCAGTTACGAGGGCAGGGAGAAAAACATTCAGTACTTC. Translation: CASSYEGREKNIQYF.